This T cell receptor (beta chain) was sequenced for a study of blood T cell repertoires in COVID-19. Overall study: From the United States, Italy and Spain came samples of acute and convalescent COVID-19.

Recruits, aged about 18 to 100 years, lived in some 25 US areas. Participant-reported clinical history was the basis for cohort assignment. Each recovered donor of Cohort 3 presented with two negative PCRs, clearance, or symptom resolution. Germline V gene sequence: CDR1 KGHSH, CDR2 LQKENI. This CDR3 has 14 amino acids. V dropped 0 bases and J dropped 4 bases, with 7 bases sitting between them. The repertoire was sequenced with immunoSEQ multiplex PCR; TCRdb's copy has only in-frame clones and lacks some. Altogether about 180,000 clones are present, more than 85% being singletons, with the ten largest covering roughly 7%.

This TCR came from a woman aged 45-59 years who had recovered from COVID-19. Sequencing used PBMCs or T cells enriched from blood (not recorded which). J is TRBJ2-1 and V is TRBV18; D remains ambiguous. Here the CDR3 DNA reads TGTGCCAGCTCACCACCCGGAGTGTACAATGAGCAGTTCTTC. This encodes CASSPPGVYNEQFF.